This entry features one T cell receptor (beta chain) sequence. What it binds is not known. Trimming stripped 0 bases from V and 2 bases from J, with 12 bases between. The CDR3 loop spans 15 amino acids. The germline CDR1 and CDR2 sequences are GTSNPN and SVGIG (reference sequence). The assay was immunoSEQ multiplex PCR, and TCRdb's table has in-frame clones only and misses some. This table has about 90,000 clones, 70% to 90% appearing once. The data are from a study of T cell responses to AZD1222 COVID-19 vaccine. Study results and limitations: CD4 TCRs covered the whole spike, strongest at regions 160-218 and 743-854. Spike-specific TCR breadth and depth grew following two AZD1222 doses. Nearly half of spike-specific TCRs reportedly go after variant regions that carry no mutations. Females made up more of the donors, who were largely white British, and clonal diversity may have come out too low.

The source material was peripheral blood, sampled on day 0 of MenACWY control vaccination. The receptor was isolated from an adult in good health. This rearrangement joins TRBV30 to TRBJ2-3, with D maybe TRBD2 (6 bases). CDR3 in DNA: TGTGCCTGGAGTGTACTAGGAGGGAACACAGATACGCAGTATTTT. Translation: CAWSVLGGNTDTQYF.